The 24 T cell receptor beta chains presented below share a single source sample, sequenced in a study of Ad26.COV2.S vaccination and SARS-CoV-2 variants (dated by TCRdb to the early 2020s). Library preparation used the immunoSEQ multiplex PCR assay. This immuneACCESS table, as held by TCRdb, lists in-frame sequences with V and J called but not all clones. Of the missing ones, under half trace to an unresolved V gene in checked studies; the others have no known cause. Within this sample are 450,000 to 550,000 clones, with roughly 89% of them counted one time only. The ten largest make up around 2.5% of the sample. The treatment or condition label here, explained by the study, means: around 19 received Ad26.COV2.S at low or high dose, single or two shots; roughly five received placebo; per-sample allocation not given. For vaccine and placebo recipients, the sequenced repertoires came from samples collected on day 63 after the first injection.

Sequenced material: peripheral blood, taken in a trial of Ad26.COV2.S vaccine versus placebo. These receptors were collected from a person between 18 and 59 years old who received the Ad26.COV2.S COVID-19 vaccine or a placebo.

This chain uses TRBV28 with TRBJ2-6; no definite D call. V was shortened by 3 bases and J by 0 bases, with 6 bases between the two germline ends. Germline CDR1 is MDHEN and CDR2 is SYDVKM. This CDR3 is built from 15 residues. The CDR3 bases are TGTGCCAGCAGTTTCCTTGCCTCTGGGGCCAACGTCCTGACTTTC. This sequence encodes CASSFLASGANVLTF.

The V and J genes are TRBV7-2 and TRBJ1-2; 7 positions agree with TRBD1. V gave up 6 bases and J gave up 10 bases; unmatched junction bases: 14. The V gene's germline CDR1 is SGHTA and CDR2 FQGNSA. CDR3 size: 14 residues. CDR3 sequence reads: CASSKSTGTGLYTF. For the CDR3, the DNA is TGTGCCAGCAGTAAATCGACAGGGACTGGCCTCTACACCTTC.

The chain has TRBV7-2 and TRBJ1-1; 7 bases match TRBD1. The junction had 8 bases not matched to a gene; V was cut back by 5 bases and J by 11 bases. The V gene's germline CDR1 is SGHTA and CDR2 FQGNSA. This CDR3 region has 12 residues. The CDR3, as DNA: TGTGCCAGCAGCGCGAACAGGGGAGGGGCTTTCTTT. Translated, it gives CASSANRGGAFF.

V gene TRBV7-2 combines with J gene TRBJ1-4; perhaps TRBD1 as D (6 bases). CDR1 and CDR2 (germline): SGHTA, FQGNSA. The CDR3 has 15 amino acids. Deletions cut 2 bases from V and 5 bases from J, with 12 bases between. CDR3 sequence (DNA): TGTGCCAGCAGCTTACTTGGACAGATGAATGAAAAACTGTTTTTT. The encoded protein is CASSLLGQMNEKLFF.

This sequence joins TRBV10-3 and TRBJ1-1, with D maybe TRBD1 (6 bases). V was shortened by 0 bases and J by 6 bases, with 14 bases between the two germline ends. The CDR3 sequence is 15 residues long. Germline CDR1 ENHRY, CDR2 SYGVKD. CDR3 amino acids: CAISESGRGRSEAFF. The CDR3 DNA reads TGTGCCATCAGTGAGTCGGGCAGGGGCCGGTCTGAAGCTTTCTTT.

J is TRBJ2-1 and V is TRBV5-6; perhaps TRBD2 as D (6 bases). The CDR3 has 13 residues. V lost 4 bases and J lost 5, with 10 bases in between. Germline V gene sequence: CDR1 SGHDT, CDR2 YYEEEE. The CDR3 loop is CASSGGSHNEQFF. In DNA form, the CDR3 reads TGTGCCAGCAGCGGGGGGTCACACAATGAGCAGTTCTTC.

V gene TRBV24-1 combines with J gene TRBJ2-1; D not resolved. This CDR3 has 13 residues. V dropped 5 bases and J dropped 10 bases, with 14 bases sitting between them. Germline-derived CDR1 and CDR2 are KGHDR and SFDVKD. Written as DNA, the CDR3 is TGTGCCACCAGTGGAGGCTACGGATGGGAGCAGTTCTTC. This translates into CATSGGYGWEQFF.

This rearrangement joins TRBV4-1 to TRBJ1-3; no clear D. The germline V and J ends were trimmed by 1 base and 0 bases, with 22 bases remaining between them. This CDR3 spans 20 amino acids. Germline CDR1 MGHRA, CDR2 YSYEKL. The DNA of the CDR3 is TGCGCCAGCAGCCAAGGGCGTAGGGCTCTGGTAGGCGACTCTGGAAACACCATATATTTT. This translates into CASSQGRRALVGDSGNTIYF.

V gene TRBV29-1 combines with J gene TRBJ2-2, with a possible D match to TRBD2 (5 bases). V lost 1 base and J lost 7, with 7 bases in between. CDR1 is SQVTM, CDR2 ANQGSEA, per germline. The CDR3 has 12 residues. DNA for the CDR3: TGCAGCGTTGAAGTCGGGGTCGGGGAGCTGTTTTTT. Translated: CSVEVGVGELFF.

This clone was recorded once. The J gene is TRBJ2-7, the V gene TRBV28; TRBD1 matches 10 bases. V lost 4 bases, J lost 2 bases, and 5 bases stayed unmatched. There are 15 residues in the CDR3. Looked up from germline, CDR1 is MDHEN and CDR2 is SYDVKM. Written as DNA, the CDR3 is TGTGCCAGCAGTTACGGACAGGGGGGGACCTACGAGCAGTACTTC. Encoded protein: CASSYGQGGTYEQYF.

This rearrangement joins TRBV5-4 to TRBJ1-2; TRBD1 might be the D (5 bases). Germline V gives CDR1 SGHNT, CDR2 YYREEE (reference sequence). V dropped 4 bases and J dropped 8 bases, with 18 bases sitting between them. There are 14 residues in the CDR3. CDR3 sequence: CASSPGLTLPGYTF. CDR3 nucleotides: TGTGCCAGCAGCCCGGGACTCACACTACCAGGCTACACCTTC.

The rearrangement uses TRBV5-6 and TRBJ1-5; D call uncertain. This CDR3 spans 13 amino acids. Germline loops: CDR1 SGHDT, CDR2 YYEEEE. Trimming stripped 3 bases from V and 5 bases from J, with 9 bases between. CDR3: CASSWDRDQPQHF. CDR3 coding DNA: TGTGCCAGCAGCTGGGATAGGGATCAGCCCCAGCATTTT.

This chain joins TRBV24-1 and TRBJ2-2; possibly TRBD2 for D (6 bases). V lost 4 bases and J lost 6, with 17 bases in between. Germline CDR1 and CDR2: KGHDR and SFDVKD. The CDR3 runs to 16 residues. As DNA, the CDR3 is TGTGCCACCAGTGACGAGGGACTCTGGGAAGCCGGGGAGCTGTTTTTT. Amino acids: CATSDEGLWEAGELFF.

V gene TRBV10-2 combines with J gene TRBJ2-7, with D possibly being TRBD1 (6 bases). The V end was cut by 6 bases, the J end by 2 bases, with 11 bases between. This CDR3 has 13 amino acids. Germline CDR1 and CDR2: WSHSY and SAAADI. The CDR3 sequence: CASRATGTYEQYV. CDR3 in DNA: TGCGCCAGCAGGGCAACAGGGACCTACGAGCAGTACGTC.

The V call is TRBV5-6, the J call TRBJ2-5; D gene uncertain. Germline CDR1 is SGHDT and CDR2 is YYEEEE. The CDR3 is 13 residues long. V was pared by 3 bases and J by 3 bases, with 9 bases between. Written as DNA, the CDR3 is TGTGCCAGCAGCTATGACTTAAAAGAGACCCAGTACTTC. It yields the protein CASSYDLKETQYF.

V gene TRBV5-1 combines with J gene TRBJ1-6, with TRBD1 matching 7 bases. Trimming took 0 bases from V and 10 from J; bases not matched to a gene: 10. The CDR3 has 16 residues. The germline V gene encodes CDR1 SGHRS and CDR2 YFSETQ. CDR3 DNA: TGCGCCAGCAGCTTGGAAGGACAGGCCGTGGGGTCACCCCTCCACTTT. Translated: CASSLEGQAVGSPLHF.

This rearrangement joins TRBV7-9 to TRBJ1-2; no clear D. CDR3 length: 13 amino acids. Germline V gene sequence: CDR1 SEHNR, CDR2 FQNEAQ (reference sequence). V lost 1 base and J lost 8, with 11 bases in between. CDR3 sequence: CASSLEAMRGYTF. CDR3 nucleotide sequence: TGTGCCAGCAGCTTAGAGGCAATGCGGGGCTACACCTTC.

This clone has a handful of counts. This chain joins TRBV27 and TRBJ1-6, with 9 bases lining up with TRBD1. Germline assignment: CDR1 MNHEY and CDR2 SMNVEV (reference sequence). The CDR3 has 16 amino acids. Germline trimming cut 6 bases from V and 6 bases from J; bases unmatched to any gene: 9. CDR3: CASSQAPGQGNSPLHF. The CDR3 DNA is TGTGCCAGCAGCCAGGCCCCGGGACAGGGTAATTCACCCCTCCACTTT.

This rearrangement joins TRBV3-1 (or the pseudogene TRBV3-2) to TRBJ1-1; D is perhaps TRBD1 (5 bases). The CDR3 contains 15 residues. The germline V gene encodes CDR1 LGHDT and CDR2 YNNKEL (reference sequence). Trimming removed 1 base from V and 4 bases from J, with 13 bases in between. CDR3 amino acids: CASSQVGVVGTEAFF. CDR3 nucleotide sequence: TGTGCCAGCAGCCAAGTGGGGGTAGTAGGCACTGAAGCTTTCTTT.

The chain employs TRBV7-9 and TRBJ1-4; no firm D call. The CDR3 is 14 residues long. CDR1 is SEHNR, CDR2 FQNEAQ, per germline (reference sequence). With 8 bases removed from V and 4 bases from J, the gap between germline ends came to 14 bases. The CDR3 sequence: CASLLGGGNEKLFF. The CDR3 DNA follows: TGTGCCAGCCTCTTGGGAGGCGGTAATGAAAAACTGTTTTTT.

The V gene is TRBV7-2, the J gene TRBJ1-3; D is uncertain. V gave up 1 base and J gave up 4 bases, with 14 bases separating them. This CDR3 is 16 amino acids long. Germline lookup yields CDR1 SGHTA and CDR2 FQGNSA. The CDR3 here is CASSLGRGRGGNTIYF. In DNA form, the CDR3 reads TGTGCCAGCAGCTTAGGGCGGGGAAGAGGAGGAAACACCATATATTTT.

This clone was recorded once. The chain links TRBV13 to TRBJ1-4; tentatively, D is TRBD1 (5 bases). Germline CDR1 reads PRHDT; CDR2 reads FYEKMQ (reference sequence). There are 15 residues in the CDR3. The ends were cut back, 7 bases at V and 7 bases at J, with 19 bases in the middle. The CDR3 here is CASNSQRPGGEKLFF. CDR3 bases: TGTGCCAGCAACTCACAGCGCCCGGGGGGTGAAAAACTGTTTTTT. Full variable domain (remainder filled in from reference TRBV13 and TRBJ1-4): AAGVIQSPRHLIKEKRETATLKCYPIPRHDTVYWYQQGPGQDPQFLISFYEKMQSDKGSIPDRFSAQQFSDYHSELNMSSLELGDSALYFCASNSQRPGGEKLFFGSGTQLSVL.

V usage is TRBV24-1 and J usage is TRBJ2-1; D ambiguous. Trimming took off 3 bases at V and 4 bases at J, with 12 bases between the two ends. The germline CDR1 and CDR2 sequences are KGHDR and SFDVKD. CDR3 length equals 15 residues. The CDR3 protein is CATSDPGDSYNEQFF. CDR3 nucleotide sequence: TGTGCCACCAGTGATCCGGGCGATTCGTACAATGAGCAGTTCTTC.

This clone showed up just a few times. This chain joins TRBV18 and TRBJ2-7; TRBD2 matches 13 bases. Losses at the gene ends were 5 bases for V and 2 bases for J; bases not matched to a gene: 3. The CDR3 is 15 amino acids. The germline V gene encodes CDR1 KGHSH and CDR2 LQKENI. In DNA form, the CDR3 reads TGTGCCAGCTCAGCCGGGACTAGCGGGGCCTACGAGCAGTACTTC. This translates into CASSAGTSGAYEQYF. The full variable domain, completed using reference TRBV18 and TRBJ2-7, is NAGVMQNPRHLVRRRGQEARLRCSPMKGHSHVYWYRQLPEEGLKFMVYLQKENIIDESGMPKERFSAEFPKEGPSILRIQQVVRGDSAAYFCASSAGTSGAYEQYFGPGTRLTVT.